One sample yielded the 31 T cell receptor beta chains listed below, sequenced in a study of PD-1 blockade in classical Hodgkin lymphoma. The table came from immunoSEQ multiplex PCR; TCRdb's copy has only in-frame clones and leaves some out. The table lists approximately 150,000 clones, around four fifths of them singletons. Relapse was seen in all patients after autologous stem cell transplantation, and brentuximab vedotin exposure was variable. Sample: peripheral blood mononuclear cells (PBMCs), taken before the second cycle of nivolumab. The receptors shown here come from a human donor with classical Hodgkin lymphoma.

The V call is TRBV27, the J call TRBJ2-7; the match to TRBD1 covers 9 bases. The J segment lost 2 bases and the V segment lost 8 bases, leaving 4 bases of the junction unmatched. This CDR3 spans 13 amino acids. Germline CDR1 and CDR2: MNHEY and SMNVEV (reference sequence). CDR3 loop: CASFGDRAYEQYF. The CDR3 bases are TGTGCCAGCTTCGGGGACAGGGCCTACGAGCAGTACTTC.

This chain links TRBV7-2 with TRBJ1-1; weak D call: TRBD1 (5 bases). The germline gives CDR1 SGHTA, CDR2 FQGNSA. The CDR3 consists of 15 residues. V shed 5 bases and J shed 5 bases, with 18 bases lying between them. CDR3 in amino acids: CASSIVGGGRTEAFF. CDR3 DNA: TGTGCCAGCAGCATAGTTGGTGGGGGGAGGACTGAAGCTTTCTTT.

J is TRBJ1-4 and V is TRBV6-5, with D tentatively TRBD1 (6 bases). V shed 6 bases and J shed 7 bases, with 9 bases lying between them. The CDR3 is made up of 12 amino acids. Germline-derived CDR1 and CDR2 are MNHEY and SVGAGI. The CDR3 spells CASSLGGEKLFF. In DNA form, the CDR3 reads TGTGCCAGCAGCCTAGGGGGTGAAAAACTGTTTTTT.

The gene calls are TRBV4-3 and TRBJ2-3; 9 bases are a match to TRBD2. The CDR3 consists of 18 residues. CDR1 LGHNA and CDR2 YSLEER come from the germline V gene. V lost 0 bases, J lost 7 bases, and 14 bases stayed unmatched. CDR3 nucleotide sequence: TGCGCCAGCAGCCAAGATATAATGGGCGGGAGGGAGAGGTATACGCAGTATTTT. Protein product: CASSQDIMGGRERYTQYF.

The chain employs TRBV29-1 and TRBJ1-1; the match to TRBD1 covers 7 bases. V lost 6 bases and J lost 0; bases outside the gene matches: 4. This CDR3 contains 13 residues. Germline CDR1 and CDR2: SQVTM and ANQGSEA. This chain's CDR3 is CSVPRGVNTEAFF. The CDR3 nucleotides are TGCAGCGTGCCCAGGGGGGTGAACACTGAAGCTTTCTTT.

A remark on this clone: In the same sample, other DNA sequences code for this CDR3. The chain carries TRBV6-5 and TRBJ2-6; D is unclear. The CDR3 has 15 residues. Looked up from germline, CDR1 is MNHEY and CDR2 is SVGAGI. V dropped 2 bases and J dropped 1 base, with 6 bases sitting between them. Here the CDR3 reads CASSYRPSGANVLTF. Written as DNA, the CDR3 is TGTGCCAGCAGTTACAGGCCGTCTGGGGCCAACGTCCTGACTTTC.

This clone was found once. This chain links TRBV5-8 with TRBJ2-7; no clear D. V lost 3 bases and J lost 6, with 16 bases in between. CDR1 and CDR2 from the germline V gene are SGHTS and YDEGEE. This CDR3 contains 14 residues. The CDR3 DNA sequence: TGTGCCAGCAGCTGGGGTAGTCTTACTTTCGAGCAGTACTTC. Its protein is CASSWGSLTFEQYF.

The rearrangement uses TRBV6-6 and TRBJ1-2, with D maybe TRBD1 (6 bases). CDR1 is MNHNY and CDR2 is SVGAGI in the germline V gene (reference sequence). The CDR3 extends over 14 amino acids. V was cut by 5 bases and J by 7 bases, with 17 bases left in between. CDR3 DNA: TGTGCCAGCAGTGCGGTTCAGGGGAGGGCTGGCTACACCTTC. Encoded protein: CASSAVQGRAGYTF.

The chain joins TRBV18 to TRBJ2-7; 9 bases align to TRBD1. This CDR3 has 13 residues. Trimming took 1 base from V and 5 from J; bases not matched to a gene: 0. From germline, CDR1 is KGHSH and CDR2 LQKENI. CDR3 coding DNA: TGTGCCAGCTCACCACGGACAGGGGACGAGCAGTACTTC. It is translated as CASSPRTGDEQYF.

This clone has just a few counts. The chain joins TRBV18 to TRBJ2-1; TRBD1 matches 9 bases. The J segment lost 3 bases and the V segment lost 3 bases, leaving 6 bases of the junction unmatched. CDR1 KGHSH and CDR2 LQKENI come from the germline V gene. The CDR3 spans 16 residues. CDR3 loop: CASSPRRDRDYNEQFF. The DNA for the CDR3 is TGTGCCAGCTCACCTCGAAGGGACAGGGACTACAATGAGCAGTTCTTC.

The chain combines TRBV5-1 with TRBJ2-7; D may be TRBD1 (6 bases). Germline loops: CDR1 SGHRS, CDR2 YFSETQ. V lost 1 base to trimming and J lost 6 bases, with 14 bases between them. The CDR3 has 14 residues. CDR3 DNA sequence: TGCGCCAGCAGCTTGTCTTTGAACAGGGTCGAGCAGTACTTC. Residues: CASSLSLNRVEQYF.

This chain joins TRBV5-5 and TRBJ2-5, with D maybe TRBD1 (6 bases). The CDR3 covers 15 residues. Trimming cost V 0 bases and J 0 bases, with 9 bases left between them. The germline CDR1 and CDR2 sequences are SGHKS and YYEKEE (reference sequence). The CDR3: CASSLEDRYQETQYF. The CDR3 DNA is TGTGCCAGCAGCTTGGAAGACAGGTACCAAGAGACCCAGTACTTC.

This clone was detected only a few times. The rearrangement links TRBV7-8 to TRBJ2-3; D is unclear. Trimming removed 1 base at V and 0 bases at J, with 11 bases between. The CDR3 totals 16 residues. Germline assignment: CDR1 SGHVS and CDR2 FQNEAQ. The CDR3: CASSLGPSPSTDTQYF. As DNA, the CDR3 is TGTGCCAGCAGCTTAGGCCCAAGTCCCAGCACAGATACGCAGTATTTT.

The V call is TRBV9, the J call TRBJ2-1; D unresolved. Trimming shortened V by 0 bases and J by 4 bases, and 5 bases separated the two germline ends. Germline V gene lookup returns CDR1 SGDLS and CDR2 YYNGEE. CDR3 length equals 13 residues. The CDR3, as DNA: TGTGCCAGCAGCGTAGTTCCGTACAATGAGCAGTTCTTC. This codes for CASSVVPYNEQFF. Drawing the rest from reference TRBV9 and TRBJ2-1, the complete variable domain is DSGVTQTPKHLITATGQRVTLRCSPRSGDLSVYWYQQSLDQGLQFLIQYYNGEERAKGNILERFSAQQFPDLHSELNLSSLELGDSALYFCASSVVPYNEQFFGPGTRLTVL.

The chain is built from TRBV5-6 and TRBJ1-2; D may be TRBD1 (5 bases). In germline, CDR1 is SGHDT, CDR2 YYEEEE. V was trimmed by 4 bases and J by 4 bases, leaving 11 bases between them. The CDR3 covers 13 residues. The CDR3 spells CASSPTELYGYTF. DNA for the CDR3: TGTGCCAGCAGCCCGACAGAACTCTATGGCTACACCTTC.

The rearrangement uses TRBV5-4 and TRBJ1-1; TRBD1 matches 9 bases. Germline CDR1 SGHNT, CDR2 YYREEE (reference sequence). The CDR3 runs 16 residues. After removal of 2 bases from V and 1 base from J, the junction contained 6 bases not matched to a gene. CDR3 in DNA: TGTGCCAGCAGCTTCACAGGGGGCTCTACGAACACTGAAGCTTTCTTT. Its translation is CASSFTGGSTNTEAFF.

Remarks on this clone: Distinct nucleotide sequences in the sample also encode this CDR3. The CDR3 sequence is CASSVGQGAYEQYF. The CDR3 region has the DNA TGTGCCAGCAGCGTAGGACAGGGGGCCTACGAGCAGTACTTC. The J gene is TRBJ2-7, the V gene TRBV9; 9 nucleotides match TRBD1. The ends lost 0 bases at V and 2 bases at J; junction bases unmatched: 0. This CDR3 comprises 14 residues. Germline CDR1 SGDLS, CDR2 YYNGEE. Using reference TRBV9 and TRBJ2-7 for the parts outside the CDR3, the full variable domain is DSGVTQTPKHLITATGQRVTLRCSPRSGDLSVYWYQQSLDQGLQFLIQYYNGEERAKGNILERFSAQQFPDLHSELNLSSLELGDSALYFCASSVGQGAYEQYFGPGTRLTVT.

This chain uses TRBV6-4 with TRBJ1-1; TRBD1 agrees at 7 bases. With V trimmed by 5 bases and J by 3 bases, 3 bases remained unmatched. The germline gives CDR1 MRHNA, CDR2 SNTAGT. This CDR3 comprises 13 residues. CDR3 sequence (DNA): TGTGCCAGCAGTTTAGACAGGGACACTGAAGCTTTCTTT. As protein: CASSLDRDTEAFF.

This clone was found many times. The rearrangement links TRBV6-5 to TRBJ1-2; D ambiguous. The V end was cut by 5 bases, the J end by 7 bases, with 14 bases between. The CDR3 sequence is 13 residues long. CDR1 is MNHEY and CDR2 is SVGAGI in the germline V gene. In DNA, the CDR3 is TGTGCCAGCAGTCGGCTTCTGGGCTCTGGCTACACCTTC. Residues: CASSRLLGSGYTF.

This clone was detected a few times. This rearrangement joins TRBV5-5 to TRBJ1-2; 9 bases line up with TRBD1. CDR1 SGHKS and CDR2 YYEKEE come from the germline V gene (reference sequence). The CDR3 contains 14 residues. V shed 4 bases and J 5 bases; nucleotides not matched to a gene: 6. The CDR3 nucleotides are TGTGCCAGCAGCCGACACAGGGGGCAATATGGCTACACCTTC. It yields the protein CASSRHRGQYGYTF.

The chain carries TRBV10-3 and TRBJ1-1; no clear D gene. V was pared by 3 bases and J by 8 bases, with 10 bases between. The CDR3 extends over 12 amino acids. Germline-derived CDR1 and CDR2 are ENHRY and SYGVKD. The CDR3, as DNA: TGTGCCATCAGTGAATCGGCCAGGGAAGCTTTCTTT. This codes for CAISESAREAFF.

CDR3 amino acids: CASGLVGGRYDTQYF. Here the CDR3 DNA reads TGTGCTAGTGGTTTGGTAGGCGGGAGATACGATACGCAGTATTTT. The genes are TRBV12-5 and TRBJ2-3; 7 bases match TRBD2. The CDR3 has 15 residues. The V gene end was trimmed by 0 bases and the J gene end by 6 bases; junction bases not matched to a gene: 6. Looked up from germline, CDR1 is LGHNT and CDR2 is FRNRAP.

The chain joins TRBV10-3 to TRBJ2-1; D possibly corresponds to TRBD2 (6 bases). Per the germline V gene, CDR1 is ENHRY and CDR2 is SYGVKD. The germline V and J ends were trimmed by 1 base and 7 bases, with 14 bases remaining between them. CDR3 size: 15 residues. The CDR3 is CAISEWDGGRNEQFF. The CDR3 region has the DNA TGTGCCATCAGTGAGTGGGACGGGGGTCGTAATGAGCAGTTCTTC.

This sequence joins TRBV19 and TRBJ2-6, with D tentatively TRBD2 (5 bases). This CDR3 comprises 15 residues. The V gene lost 11 bases and the J gene lost 4 bases, with 18 bases spanning the gap. Germline V CDR1 and CDR2: LNHDA, SQIVND (reference sequence). The CDR3 protein is CASLNRGAGANVLTF. CDR3 coding DNA: TGTGCCTCACTAAACCGGGGAGCCGGGGCCAACGTCCTGACTTTC.

The rearrangement links TRBV7-9 to TRBJ2-1; 11 bases are a match to TRBD2. V dropped 5 bases and J dropped 2; count of bases not matched to a gene: 5. There are 16 residues in the CDR3. Germline-derived CDR1 and CDR2 are SEHNR and FQNEAQ (reference sequence). As DNA, the CDR3 is TGTGCCAGCAGCGCACCGGGACTAGCGGCCTACAATGAGCAGTTCTTC. Amino acids: CASSAPGLAAYNEQFF.

The gene calls are TRBV7-8 and TRBJ1-2, with D possibly TRBD1 on 5 matching bases. The CDR3 loop spans 15 amino acids. With 1 base removed from V and 7 bases from J, the gap between germline ends came to 16 bases. Germline V CDR1 and CDR2: SGHVS, FQNEAQ. The CDR3 sequence: CASSLGPQGKSGYTF. The CDR3, as DNA: TGTGCCAGCAGCTTAGGACCTCAGGGTAAAAGTGGCTACACCTTC.

Comments on this clone: An end of the junction differs from the germline gene, which may be a read error. The chain combines TRBV7-7 with TRBJ2-5; TRBD1 aligns across 7 bases. Germline lookup yields CDR1 SSHAT and CDR2 FNYEAQ (reference sequence). The CDR3 has 16 residues. The CDR3 loop is CASSPRQGFTQETQYF. For the CDR3, the DNA is TGTGCTAGCAGCCCTCGACAGGGTTTCACGCAAGAGACCCAGTACTTC.

The chain uses TRBV27 and TRBJ2-3; TRBD1 might be the D (5 bases). This CDR3 contains 15 residues. Germline lookup yields CDR1 MNHEY and CDR2 SMNVEV (reference sequence). V was clipped by 5 bases and J by 4 bases, with 16 bases between them. This CDR3 is CASSPRVDAADTQYF. As DNA, the CDR3 is TGTGCCAGCAGTCCCAGGGTCGATGCCGCAGATACGCAGTATTTT.

V is TRBV6-6 and J is TRBJ2-3, with D tentatively TRBD1 (6 bases). CDR3 length: 15 residues. Trimming shortened V by 2 bases and J by 2 bases, and 11 bases separated the two germline ends. Germline loops: CDR1 MNHNY, CDR2 SVGAGI (reference sequence). The chain's CDR3 is CASSYRQGFTDTQYF. CDR3 in DNA: TGTGCCAGCAGTTACCGGCAGGGGTTCACAGATACGCAGTATTTT.

The chain uses TRBV7-8 and TRBJ1-1, with a possible D match to TRBD1 (6 bases). Trimming removed 5 bases from V and 3 bases from J, with 19 bases in between. From germline, CDR1 is SGHVS and CDR2 FQNEAQ. The CDR3 runs 16 residues. As DNA, the CDR3 is TGTGCCAGCAGCCGACTAACCGCGGGGGGCCACACTGAAGCTTTCTTT. Translated, it gives CASSRLTAGGHTEAFF.

The rearrangement links TRBV2 to TRBJ2-5; possible D gene TRBD1, 8 bases. Germline V CDR1 and CDR2: SNHLY, FYNNEI. V was cut by 5 bases and J by 4 bases, with 17 bases left in between. The CDR3 runs to 15 residues. The DNA for the CDR3 is TGTGCCAGCAGTCGAGGACAGGGAGGGCGAGAGACCCAGTACTTC. Its protein product is CASSRGQGGRETQYF. The entire variable domain, with the rest obtained from reference TRBV2 and TRBJ2-5, is as follows: EPEVTQTPSHQVTQMGQEVILRCVPISNHLYFYWYRQILGQKVEFLVSFYNNEISEKSEIFDDQFSVERPDGSNFTLKIRSTKLEDSAMYFCASSRGQGGRETQYFGPGTRLLVL.